The 5 T cell receptor beta chains presented below share a single source sample, sequenced in a study of OX40 agonist ivuxolimab in advanced cancers. The assay was immunoSEQ multiplex PCR, and TCRdb's table has in-frame clones only and misses some. The sample yields some 130,000 clones, 80% to 90% seen once. The sequencing used CD4+ or CD8+ T cells sorted from blood, collected in a trial of the OX40 agonist ivuxolimab. The receptors come from an adult with an advanced solid tumor such as melanoma, head and neck, liver or kidney cancer.

V is TRBV6-5 and J is TRBJ1-1, with D perhaps matching TRBD1 (6 bases). Trimming pared 8 bases from V and 1 base from J, leaving 14 bases between. Germline V gives CDR1 MNHEY, CDR2 SVGAGI. This CDR3 is 14 amino acids long. The CDR3 DNA follows: TGTGCCAGCGCGCCGGACAGCCAGAACACTGAAGCTTTCTTT. It is translated as CASAPDSQNTEAFF.

The genes are TRBV27 and TRBJ1-4; no firm D call. This CDR3 is built from 15 residues. Germline loops: CDR1 MNHEY, CDR2 SMNVEV (reference sequence). Between the trimmed V and J ends, which lost 5 bases and 10 bases, there was a span of 20 bases. The chain's CDR3 is CASSPLSGRFGKLFF. The CDR3 coding sequence is TGTGCCAGCAGTCCCCTTTCCGGACGTTTCGGAAAACTGTTTTTT. The full variable domain, rest sourced from reference TRBV27 and TRBJ1-4, is EAQVTQNPRYLITVTGKKLTVTCSQNMNHEYMSWYRQDPGLGLRQIYYSMNVEVTDKGDVPEGYKVSRKEKRNFPLILESPSPNQTSLYFCASSPLSGRFGKLFFGSGTQLSVL.

The chain has TRBV29-1 and TRBJ1-2; D not certain. Looked up from germline, CDR1 is SQVTM and CDR2 is ANQGSEA. This CDR3 has 14 residues. V was clipped by 3 bases and J by 4 bases, with 15 bases between them. CDR3 residues: CSVDVGRSGYGYTF. Here the CDR3 DNA reads TGCAGCGTTGATGTCGGCAGAAGTGGCTATGGCTACACCTTC.

This sequence joins TRBV28 and TRBJ1-2, with D hard to call. Germline assignment: CDR1 MDHEN and CDR2 SYDVKM. Trimming cost V 2 bases and J 8 bases, with 18 bases left between them. The CDR3 runs 15 residues. The CDR3 sequence: CASSLEYQWLGGYTF. The CDR3 DNA is TGTGCCAGCAGTTTAGAATATCAGTGGTTGGGGGGCTACACCTTC.

The chain links TRBV5-1 to TRBJ2-7; perhaps D is TRBD1 or TRBD2 (5 bases each). The CDR3 loop spans 14 amino acids. Trimming took 3 bases from V and 6 from J, leaving 16 bases between them. Germline-derived CDR1 and CDR2 are SGHRS and YFSETQ. CDR3 in DNA: TGCGCCAGCAGCTCAAGCGGACACCCCGCCGAGCAGTACTTC. Its protein product is CASSSSGHPAEQYF.